Below are 27 T cell receptor beta chains sequenced from a single sample in a study of cytomegalovirus exposure and HLA in healthy donors. Only in-frame clones appear in the TCRdb table, and some are missing; sequencing was by immunoSEQ multiplex PCR. The sample has 220,000 or so clones, approximately 83% seen once. The sample consisted of PBMCs. The receptors stem from a woman in her 30s in good health and CMV-seropositive.

The V and J genes are TRBV30 and TRBJ2-7, with 9 positions matching TRBD1. Germline V lookup: CDR1 GTSNPN, CDR2 SVGIG (reference sequence). The trim removed 8 bases at V and 1 base at J, leaving 3 bases unmatched. The CDR3 totals 12 residues. The CDR3 nucleotides are TGTGCCGGGACAGGGTCATCCTACGAGCAGTACTTC. It yields the protein CAGTGSSYEQYF.

The V call is TRBV11-3, the J call TRBJ2-3; 9 bases map to TRBD2. The CDR3 extends over 16 amino acids. V was pared by 1 base and J by 2 bases, with 4 bases of the junction left unmatched. Germline V gene lookup returns CDR1 SGHNT and CDR2 YENEEA. CDR3 sequence reads: CASSLVLAGYTDTQYF. The CDR3 DNA reads as TGTGCCAGCAGCTTAGTTCTAGCGGGATACACAGATACGCAGTATTTT.

The rearrangement joins TRBV9 to TRBJ1-2; D call uncertain. V was trimmed by 3 bases and J by 5 bases, leaving 5 bases between them. The CDR3 is 11 amino acids. Germline CDR1 reads SGDLS; CDR2 reads YYNGEE. CDR3 bases: TGTGCCAGCAGCGACGGATATGGCTACACCTTC. Translating gives CASSDGYGYTF.

The genes are TRBV25-1 and TRBJ2-2; the match to TRBD1 covers 8 bases. Germline V CDR1 and CDR2: MGHDK, SYGVNS. The CDR3 loop spans 15 amino acids. Trimming took 2 bases from V and 3 from J; bases not matched to a gene: 2. CDR3 residues: CASSELDRDTGELFF. The CDR3 DNA is TGTGCCAGCAGTGAACTGGACAGGGACACCGGGGAGCTGTTTTTT. Together with reference TRBV25-1 and TRBJ2-2, the CDR3 gives the full variable domain: EADIYQTPRYLVIGTGKKITLECSQTMGHDKMYWYQQDPGMELHLIHYSYGVNSTEKGDLSSESTVSRIRTEHFPLTLESARPSHTSQYLCASSELDRDTGELFFGEGSRLTVL.

For the CDR3, the DNA is TGCGCCAGCAGTGAGACAGCCACAGATACGCAGTATTTT. Encoded protein: CASSETATDTQYF. V usage is TRBV10-2 and J usage is TRBJ2-3, with D unclear. V lost 2 bases, J lost 2 bases, and 5 bases lay in between. The germline CDR1 and CDR2 sequences are WSHSY and SAAADI. This CDR3 has 13 amino acids.

J is TRBJ1-3 and V is TRBV2; D unresolved. CDR1 is SNHLY and CDR2 is FYNNEI in the germline V gene. The CDR3 spans 14 residues. Trimming removed 3 bases from V and 0 bases from J, with 6 bases in between. The DNA for the CDR3 is TGTGCCAGCAGTGACAGCTTCTCTGGAAACACCATATATTTT. Its translation is CASSDSFSGNTIYF.

This clone was observed a handful of times. Other DNA sequences in the same sample also yield this CDR3. The chain is built from TRBV30 and TRBJ1-5; D possibly corresponds to TRBD1 (6 bases). CDR3 length: 13 amino acids. Deletions cut 3 bases from V and 4 bases from J, with 10 bases between. CDR1 is GTSNPN, CDR2 SVGIG, per germline (reference sequence). CDR3: CAWSKQGNQPQHF. The CDR3, as DNA: TGTGCCTGGAGCAAACAGGGAAATCAGCCCCAGCATTTT.

The chain has TRBV29-1 and TRBJ1-2, with 9 bases aligning to TRBD1. Unmatched junction bases numbered 13, after V lost 7 bases and J lost 7 bases. Germline CDR1 SQVTM, CDR2 ANQGSEA. This CDR3 contains 14 residues. In DNA, the CDR3 is TGCAGCGCCTGGGACAGGGAACAATTCGGTGGCTACACCTTC. This sequence encodes CSAWDREQFGGYTF.

V gene TRBV5-1 combines with J gene TRBJ2-7, with D perhaps matching TRBD2 (6 bases). Germline V gene sequence: CDR1 SGHRS, CDR2 YFSETQ. The CDR3 has 14 residues. Trimming removed 3 bases from V and 2 bases from J, with 12 bases in between. The CDR3, as DNA: TGCGCCAGCAGCTCCCGGGACTTGGCCTACGAGCAGTACTTC. Protein product: CASSSRDLAYEQYF.

The chain employs TRBV27 and TRBJ1-1; 10 nucleotides align to TRBD1. The CDR3 sequence is 17 residues long. Trimming at V came to 5 bases and at J to 8 bases, leaving 17 bases not matched to a gene. Germline V lookup: CDR1 MNHEY, CDR2 SMNVEV (reference sequence). Here the CDR3 reads CASSARDRGMARAEAFF. The CDR3 coding sequence is TGTGCCAGCAGTGCCCGGGACAGGGGAATGGCTAGGGCCGAAGCTTTCTTT.

The chain has TRBV30 and TRBJ1-1; D is ambiguous. V was pared by 0 bases and J by 5 bases, with 7 bases between. The CDR3 covers 12 residues. Germline lookup yields CDR1 GTSNPN and CDR2 SVGIG (reference sequence). CDR3 in DNA: TGTGCCTGGAGTGTCTACAAGACTGAAGCTTTCTTT. Amino acids: CAWSVYKTEAFF.

CDR3: CATSTDLAQRERVSQPQHF. CDR3 bases: TGTGCCACCAGCACCGACTTAGCCCAACGGGAGAGGGTTTCTCAGCCCCAGCATTTT. This sequence joins TRBV15 and TRBJ1-5; D call uncertain. Germline V CDR1 and CDR2: LNHNV, YYDKDF (reference sequence). V lost 4 bases and J 6 bases, leaving 28 bases between the germline ends. The length of the CDR3 is 19 residues.

The V and J genes are TRBV2 and TRBJ2-3, with D uncertain. The CDR3 is made up of 10 amino acids. The V gene lost 3 bases and the J gene lost 7 bases, with 2 bases spanning the gap. CDR1 SNHLY and CDR2 FYNNEI come from the germline V gene. The CDR3 DNA reads TGTGCCAGCAGTGATAATACGCAGTATTTT. Its translation is CASSDNTQYF.

J is TRBJ2-1 and V is TRBV27, with D tentatively TRBD1 or TRBD2 (6 bases each). From germline, CDR1 is MNHEY and CDR2 SMNVEV (reference sequence). The CDR3 sequence is 17 residues long. The V and J ends lost 2 bases and 7 bases respectively, with 21 bases between them. CDR3 sequence (DNA): TGTGCCAGCAGTTTAAGCCGTAGGTTCGGGGGCGTGAATGAGCAGTTCTTC. It is translated as CASSLSRRFGGVNEQFF.

The chain employs TRBV5-4 and TRBJ2-4; 7 bases map to TRBD1. This CDR3 has 16 residues. Per germline, CDR1 SGHNT and CDR2 YYREEE (reference sequence). V shed 4 bases, J shed 5 bases, and the junction held 12 bases outside the gene matches. This chain's CDR3 is CASSERVQGNQNIQYF. The CDR3 bases are TGTGCCAGCAGCGAACGGGTACAGGGGAATCAAAACATTCAGTACTTC.

The rearrangement uses TRBV30 and TRBJ2-7; tentatively, D is TRBD2 (5 bases). CDR1 and CDR2 (germline): GTSNPN, SVGIG (reference sequence). The length of the CDR3 is 12 residues. V gave up 1 base and J gave up 2 bases, with 6 bases separating them. CDR3 bases: TGTGCCTGGAGTGGGGGAGCCTACGAGCAGTACTTC. This codes for CAWSGGAYEQYF.

This sequence joins TRBV19 and TRBJ1-1; the D is unclear. The CDR3 totals 11 residues. The germline V gene has CDR1 LNHDA and CDR2 SQIVND (reference sequence). Trimming cost V 9 bases and J 4 bases, with 9 bases left between them. In DNA, the CDR3 is TGTGCCAGCTCGAAAGGCACTGAAGCTTTCTTT. Protein product: CASSKGTEAFF.

The CDR3 DNA reads TGCGCCAGCAGCACAGACTACAATCAGCCCCAGCATTTT. This codes for CASSTDYNQPQHF. V is TRBV4-1 and J is TRBJ1-5; D ambiguous. CDR1 MGHRA and CDR2 YSYEKL come from the germline V gene. This CDR3 comprises 13 residues. V was trimmed by 5 bases and J by 3 bases, leaving 8 bases between them.

This chain links TRBV2 with TRBJ1-2, with 8 bases identical to TRBD1. CDR1 is SNHLY, CDR2 FYNNEI, per germline. Unmatched junction bases numbered 10, after V lost 7 bases and J lost 6 bases. This CDR3 is built from 14 residues. The CDR3 region has the DNA TGTGCCAGCATTTGGGCAGGGGGCAGCCATGGCTACACCTTC. Its protein is CASIWAGGSHGYTF.

The V and J genes are TRBV2 and TRBJ1-5; TRBD1 is a possible D gene (5 bases). V shed 4 bases and J shed 0 bases, with 10 bases lying between them. Germline lookup yields CDR1 SNHLY and CDR2 FYNNEI. CDR3 size: 15 residues. The CDR3 DNA follows: TGTGCCAGCAGTGGGGACTTAGGTAGCAATCAGCCCCAGCATTTT. Amino acids: CASSGDLGSNQPQHF.

The rearrangement links TRBV5-1 to TRBJ1-1; D remains unclear. The germline CDR1 and CDR2 sequences are SGHRS and YFSETQ. Trimming cost V 6 bases and J 2 bases, with 11 bases left between them. This CDR3 has 13 residues. CDR3 DNA sequence: TGCGCCAGCATGGCAGGCGACAACACTGAAGCTTTCTTT. It is translated as CASMAGDNTEAFF.

The chain combines TRBV30 with TRBJ2-1; D ambiguous. In germline, CDR1 is GTSNPN, CDR2 SVGIG (reference sequence). V lost 0 bases, J lost 7 bases, and 4 bases lay in between. The CDR3 consists of 11 residues. The CDR3 here is CAWSVGNEQFF. In nucleotides, the CDR3 is TGTGCCTGGAGTGTGGGTAATGAGCAGTTCTTC.

This clone has only one observation. V usage is TRBV27 and J usage is TRBJ1-5; no clear D. The CDR3 runs 16 residues. Germline CDR1 MNHEY, CDR2 SMNVEV (reference sequence). V was shortened by 2 bases and J by 5 bases, with 16 bases between the two germline ends. CDR3 in DNA: TGTGCCAGCAGTTTAAGGTTCCTGGGAGGACATCAGCCCCAGCATTTT. This gives the protein CASSLRFLGGHQPQHF.

The chain combines TRBV28 with TRBJ2-2; 8 bases agree with TRBD2. Unmatched junction bases numbered 1, after V lost 6 bases and J lost 4 bases. This CDR3 region has 13 residues. The V gene's germline CDR1 is MDHEN and CDR2 SYDVKM. The CDR3 DNA follows: TGTGCCAGCAGGCTAGCGGGCACCGGGGAGCTGTTTTTT. Translation: CASRLAGTGELFF.

The J gene is TRBJ1-5, the V gene TRBV4-1, with D tentatively TRBD1 (6 bases). CDR1 is MGHRA and CDR2 is YSYEKL in the germline V gene. The CDR3 loop spans 17 amino acids. The ends were cut back, 1 base at V and 5 bases at J, with 18 bases in the middle. The DNA for the CDR3 is TGCGCCAGCAGCCAAGTCGAAGGGGGGCAGCCTTATCAGCCCCAGCATTTT. This encodes CASSQVEGGQPYQPQHF.

V gene TRBV7-8 combines with J gene TRBJ1-1; perhaps TRBD1 as D (6 bases). Germline lookup yields CDR1 SGHVS and CDR2 FQNEAQ. This CDR3 has 16 residues. Trimming removed 5 bases at V and 5 bases at J, with 21 bases between. Written as DNA, the CDR3 is TGTGCCAGCAGCAAACAGCCGCAGGGGCAGGGGACTGAAGCTTTCTTT. This translates into CASSKQPQGQGTEAFF.

The chain links TRBV14 to TRBJ2-6; no reliable D call. CDR1 SGHDN and CDR2 FVKESK come from the germline V gene. CDR3 size: 14 residues. Deletions cut 6 bases from V and 4 bases from J, with 10 bases between. The CDR3 spells CASSPVWGANVLTF. The CDR3 coding sequence is TGTGCCAGCAGTCCCGTCTGGGGGGCCAACGTCCTGACTTTC.